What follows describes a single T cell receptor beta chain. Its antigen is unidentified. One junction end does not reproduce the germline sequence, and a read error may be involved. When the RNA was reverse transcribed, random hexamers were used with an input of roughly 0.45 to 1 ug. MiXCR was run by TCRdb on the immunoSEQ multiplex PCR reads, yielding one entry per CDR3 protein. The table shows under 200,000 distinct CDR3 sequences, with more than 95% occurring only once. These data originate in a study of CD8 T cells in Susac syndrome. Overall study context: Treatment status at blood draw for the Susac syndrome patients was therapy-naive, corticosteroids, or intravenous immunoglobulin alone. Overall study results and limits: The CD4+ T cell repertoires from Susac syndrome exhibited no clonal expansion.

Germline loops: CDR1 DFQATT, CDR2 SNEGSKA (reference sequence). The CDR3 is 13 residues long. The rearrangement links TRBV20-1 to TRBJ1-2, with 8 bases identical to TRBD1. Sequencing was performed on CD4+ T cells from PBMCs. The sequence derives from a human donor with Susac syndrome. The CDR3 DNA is TGCAGTCCTAGCTTGGGCAGGGGGCTTGGCTACACCTTC. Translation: CSPSLGRGLGYTF.